These 18 T cell receptor beta chains came from one sample sequenced in a study of blood T cell repertoires in COVID-19 (dated by TCRdb to about 2020). The receptor library was made with the immunoSEQ multiplex PCR assay. Not all clones reach the TCRdb copy of this immuneACCESS table, which keeps in-frame sequences only. Checked studies attribute under half of the gap to unresolved V genes and leave the rest unexplained. Here the sample has almost 300,000 clones; roughly 90% occur a single time. Together, the top ten hold roughly 11% of the sample. Sequenced sample: peripheral blood. The source of these receptors is a woman aged 30 to 39 with COVID-19, enrolled during active disease.

This clone was seen a few times. This chain uses TRBV28 with TRBJ1-6, with unresolved D. The CDR3 totals 14 residues. Germline CDR1 and CDR2: MDHEN and SYDVKM. Deletions cut 3 bases from V and 8 bases from J, with 11 bases between. CDR3 sequence: CASSFSSGYSPLHF. The CDR3 DNA sequence: TGTGCCAGCAGTTTCTCTTCGGGGTATTCACCCCTCCACTTT.

The chain recombines TRBV7-9 with TRBJ2-7; possible D gene TRBD1, 5 bases. Germline values: CDR1 SEHNR, CDR2 FQNEAQ (reference sequence). Trimming took off 2 bases at V and 5 bases at J, with 10 bases between the two ends. The CDR3 spans 13 residues. This chain's CDR3 is CASSLPGHHEQYF. Here the CDR3 DNA reads TGTGCCAGCAGCTTACCAGGACACCACGAGCAGTACTTC.

This chain links TRBV5-1 with TRBJ2-7, with TRBD1 matching 10 bases. CDR1 is SGHRS and CDR2 is YFSETQ in the germline V gene. The CDR3 runs to 14 residues. The ends lost 3 bases at V and 2 bases at J; junction bases unmatched: 2. The CDR3, as DNA: TGCGCCAGCAGCTGGGACAGGGGTCCCTACGAGCAGTACTTC. Translation: CASSWDRGPYEQYF.

This chain connects TRBV3-1 (or the pseudogene TRBV3-2) to TRBJ2-7; 9 bases are a match to TRBD2. V shed 4 bases and J 5 bases; nucleotides not matched to a gene: 9. The germline gives CDR1 LGHDT, CDR2 YNNKEL (reference sequence). This CDR3 is 15 amino acids long. CDR3 sequence (DNA): TGTGCCAGCAGCCCTCTGGCGGGGGGGAAAAACGAGCAGTACTTC. Translation gives CASSPLAGGKNEQYF.

The chain couples TRBV5-1 to TRBJ2-1; a weak D match, TRBD1 (6 bases). Germline CDR1 SGHRS, CDR2 YFSETQ. V lost 4 bases, J lost 0 bases, and 11 bases lay in between. The CDR3 contains 15 residues. The CDR3 spells CASSVRGSSYNEQFF. CDR3 DNA: TGCGCCAGCAGCGTAAGGGGGAGCTCCTACAATGAGCAGTTCTTC.

The rearrangement joins TRBV3-1 (or the pseudogene TRBV3-2) to TRBJ1-3; tentative D call: TRBD1 (5 bases). From germline, CDR1 is LGHDT and CDR2 YNNKEL (reference sequence). V lost 0 bases, J lost 4 bases, and 13 bases lay in between. The CDR3 has 16 amino acids. CDR3 DNA: TGTGCCAGCAGCCAAGAGGGACTTTGGGAGGGAAACACCATATATTTT. Translating gives CASSQEGLWEGNTIYF.

The chain carries TRBV6-6 and TRBJ1-5, with TRBD1 matching 7 bases. Germline V gene data show CDR1 as MNHNY and CDR2 as SVGAGI (reference sequence). After removal of 11 bases from V and 2 bases from J, the junction contained 3 bases not matched to a gene. The CDR3 extends over 12 amino acids. Here the CDR3 reads CACDRGNQPQHF. The DNA of the CDR3 is TGTGCCTGCGACAGGGGCAATCAGCCCCAGCATTTT.

This rearrangement joins TRBV2 to TRBJ1-5; D may be TRBD1 (6 bases). Germline V lookup: CDR1 SNHLY, CDR2 FYNNEI. V was trimmed by 2 bases and J by 7 bases, leaving 18 bases between them. The CDR3 sequence is 16 residues long. CDR3 region: CASSERGRGLRQPQHF. The CDR3 nucleotides are TGTGCCAGCAGTGAACGAGGAAGGGGGTTGCGGCAGCCCCAGCATTTT.

This rearrangement joins TRBV27 to TRBJ2-3, with D maybe TRBD2 (6 bases). V was shortened by 1 base and J by 0 bases, with 23 bases between the two germline ends. There are 20 residues in the CDR3. The germline V gene encodes CDR1 MNHEY and CDR2 SMNVEV (reference sequence). The CDR3 DNA reads as TGTGCCAGCAGTTTATTTCATCCGGGGGTTTCATCAACGAGCACAGATACGCAGTATTTT. Encoded protein: CASSLFHPGVSSTSTDTQYF.

This clone is a singleton in its sample. The rearrangement uses TRBV27 and TRBJ1-6, with 8 bases aligning to TRBD1. Germline assignment: CDR1 MNHEY and CDR2 SMNVEV (reference sequence). V gave up 2 bases and J gave up 9 bases; unmatched junction bases: 3. CDR3 size: 14 residues. The CDR3 loop is CASSLQGAGSPLHF. In DNA form, the CDR3 reads TGTGCCAGCAGTTTACAGGGGGCGGGTTCACCCCTCCACTTT.

This clone has more than one count but fewer than ten. This chain's CDR3 is CASSLGTGTPSDAEAFF. CDR3 sequence (DNA): TGTGCCAGCAGCTTAGGGACAGGGACCCCCAGTGACGCTGAAGCTTTCTTT. V is TRBV7-2 and J is TRBJ1-1, with 8 bases aligning to TRBD1. The CDR3 covers 17 residues. J lost 6 bases, V lost 1 base, and 13 bases had no gene match. The germline CDR1 and CDR2 sequences are SGHTA and FQGNSA.

In DNA form, the CDR3 reads TGCGCCAGCAGCCCTGGGGGGGGAGCATCCGAAAAACTGTTTTTT. It translates to CASSPGGGASEKLFF. The J gene is TRBJ1-4, the V gene TRBV5-1; D is possibly TRBD1 (5 bases). Germline values: CDR1 SGHRS, CDR2 YFSETQ. V shed 4 bases and J shed 8 bases, with 18 bases lying between them. The CDR3 length is 15 residues.

The chain couples TRBV15 to TRBJ1-5; the D is unclear. Between the trimmed V and J ends, which lost 0 bases and 0 bases, there was a span of 9 bases. The CDR3 length is 16 residues. CDR1 and CDR2 from the germline V gene are LNHNV and YYDKDF (reference sequence). As DNA, the CDR3 is TGTGCCACCAGCAGAGATCAGGCCTATAGCAATCAGCCCCAGCATTTT. Encoded protein: CATSRDQAYSNQPQHF.

The chain carries TRBV6-5 and TRBJ2-3; no clear D. Germline CDR1 is MNHEY and CDR2 is SVGAGI. The CDR3 is 14 amino acids. The V end was cut by 6 bases, the J end by 1 base, with 11 bases between. The CDR3 here is CASSPNRGTDTQYF. CDR3 in DNA: TGTGCCAGCAGCCCAAATCGGGGCACAGATACGCAGTATTTT.

This clone occurred a few times. The CDR3 loop reads CASDQGTTGANVLTF. CDR3 nucleotide sequence: TGTGCCAGTGACCAGGGGACTACTGGGGCCAACGTCCTGACTTTC. This chain links TRBV6-5 with TRBJ2-6; D perhaps matches TRBD2 (7 bases). The CDR3 consists of 15 residues. Trimming shortened V by 9 bases and J by 2 bases, and 14 bases separated the two germline ends. The germline gives CDR1 MNHEY, CDR2 SVGAGI.

The rearrangement uses TRBV6-6 and TRBJ1-1; a possible D gene is TRBD1 (5 bases). Germline V gene lookup returns CDR1 MNHNY and CDR2 SVGAGI (reference sequence). The CDR3 sequence is 11 residues long. Trimming left V 5 bases short and J 7 bases short, with 8 bases between. The CDR3 region has the DNA TGTGCCAGCAGTAGGACACTTGAAGCTTTCTTT. Translating it yields CASSRTLEAFF.

The CDR3 DNA is TGTGCCAGCAGCTTGAGGAGGGGCGCGGAGAACATTCAGTACTTC. Translation gives CASSLRRGAENIQYF. This chain joins TRBV5-8 and TRBJ2-4; a weak D match, TRBD2 (6 bases). This CDR3 comprises 15 residues. Trimming took 1 base from V and 7 from J, leaving 15 bases between them. In germline, CDR1 is SGHTS, CDR2 YDEGEE.

The chain is built from TRBV9 and TRBJ1-4; 8 positions agree with TRBD1. The ends lost 3 bases at V and 5 bases at J; junction bases unmatched: 9. Germline V CDR1 and CDR2: SGDLS, YYNGEE. The CDR3 consists of 16 residues. The chain's CDR3 is CASSATSGTGNEKLFF. The CDR3 DNA is TGTGCCAGCAGCGCAACATCCGGGACAGGAAATGAAAAACTGTTTTTT. The full variable domain, its missing parts supplied by reference TRBV9 and TRBJ1-4, is DSGVTQTPKHLITATGQRVTLRCSPRSGDLSVYWYQQSLDQGLQFLIQYYNGEERAKGNILERFSAQQFPDLHSELNLSSLELGDSALYFCASSATSGTGNEKLFFGSGTQLSVL.